This T cell receptor beta chain was retrieved from a study of blood T cell repertoires in COVID-19. In the study overall: Italy, Spain and the United States were the sources of the convalescent and acute COVID-19 samples. T cells, B-cell-depleted T cells, or PBMCs supplied cDNA or gDNA.

Per the study methods: Reference gene primer amplification in the assay estimated nucleated cell counts. Libraries were prepared by immunoSEQ multiplex PCR; TCRdb keeps only in-frame clonotypes and omits some of them. V and J calls and clone size are as listed in that table; D and trimming were resolved from the DNA. The sample lists around 180,000 clones; 82% were seen once. This clone has only a few counts. Germline-derived CDR1 and CDR2 are SGHTS and YDEGEE. V was cut by 3 bases and J by 2 bases, with 9 bases left in between. The CDR3 sequence is 14 residues long. The genes are TRBV5-8 and TRBJ1-5; a possible D gene is TRBD1 (5 bases). This receptor was taken from a woman older than 75 with active or convalescent COVID-19. The sequenced sample consisted of peripheral blood. The CDR3 bases are TGTGCCAGCAGCTCAAGACAGCGCAATCAGCCCCAGCATTTT. Translation: CASSSRQRNQPQHF.